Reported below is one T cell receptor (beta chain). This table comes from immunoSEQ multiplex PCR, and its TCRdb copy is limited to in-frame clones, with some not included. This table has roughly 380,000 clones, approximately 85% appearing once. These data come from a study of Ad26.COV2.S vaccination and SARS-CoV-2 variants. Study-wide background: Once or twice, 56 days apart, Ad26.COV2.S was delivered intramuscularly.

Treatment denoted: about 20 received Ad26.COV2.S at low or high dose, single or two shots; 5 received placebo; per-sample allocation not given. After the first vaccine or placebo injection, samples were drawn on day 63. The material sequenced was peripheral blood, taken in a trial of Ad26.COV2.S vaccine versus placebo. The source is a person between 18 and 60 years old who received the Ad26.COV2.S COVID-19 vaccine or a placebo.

The CDR3 reads CASSQLGGADTQYF. The CDR3 DNA sequence: TGTGCCAGCAGCCAACTAGGGGGGGCAGATACGCAGTATTTT. The J gene is TRBJ2-3, the V gene TRBV3-1 (or the pseudogene TRBV3-2); D might be TRBD2 (7 bases). Germline CDR1 is LGHDT and CDR2 is YNNKEL (reference sequence). V was clipped by 2 bases and J by 4 bases, with 10 bases between them. This CDR3 has 14 amino acids.